This TCR beta chain was profiled in a study of CD8 T cells in ankylosing spondylitis. Findings and limits, study-wide: Past studies reported some motif variants in reactive arthritis synovial fluid and blood. Clones tied to disease were said to be significantly enriched in matched ankylosing spondylitis synovial fluid. Researchers report that disease-linked clones proved CD8+ and relatively rare in peripheral blood.

5'-RACE, quantitative and with molecular barcodes, yielded the TCR beta libraries. TCRdb analysed the 5' RACE reads with MiXCR anew, one entry per CDR3 protein. The table includes around 150,000 distinct CDR3 sequences, around 10% detected once. Germline CDR1 DFQATT, CDR2 SNEGSKA (reference sequence). The ends lost 0 bases at V and 1 base at J; junction bases unmatched: 6. CDR3 length: 16 amino acids. Turning to this clonotype: Its antigen is not known.

The source of this sequence is a male donor with ankylosing spondylitis or in good health (not recorded which). The chain combines TRBV20-1 with TRBJ2-3; 8 bases agree with TRBD1. Sequencing was done on a sample of blood, either unsorted or a sorted T cell fraction (not recorded which). The CDR3 bases are TGCAGTGCTAGAGATGACAGGGGAATCGGCACAGATACGCAGTATTTT. Protein: CSARDDRGIGTDTQYF.